Described below is a single T cell receptor beta chain sequence and its context. This sample is part of a study of blood T cell repertoires in COVID-19. Turning to the study itself: COVID-19 samples from acute and convalescent phases originated in the United States, Italy and Spain. PBMCs, B-cell-depleted T cells, or T cells provided the cDNA or gDNA that made up the material.

In the authors' methods: Reference gene primer amplification gave estimated nucleated cell counts. The repertoire was sequenced with immunoSEQ multiplex PCR; TCRdb's copy has only in-frame clones and lacks some. V and J calls and clone size are given by that table; D and trimming were obtained from the DNA. The sample lists around 380,000 clones; about four fifths were seen once. The TCR was taken from a human donor with acute or convalescent COVID-19. The donor label of this sample is uncertain. The sample taken for sequencing was peripheral blood.

The chain's CDR3 is CAWRVNRVSNTEAFF. The DNA of the CDR3 is TGTGCCTGGAGAGTTAACCGGGTGTCGAACACTGAAGCTTTCTTT. The chain combines TRBV30 with TRBJ1-1, with D hard to call. Germline V CDR1 and CDR2: GTSNPN, SVGIG (reference sequence). Trimming removed 3 bases at V and 1 base at J, with 15 bases between. This CDR3 has 15 residues.